The 11 T cell receptor beta chains presented below share a single source sample, sequenced in a study of regulatory and conventional T cells in RAG deficiency. The assay was immunoSEQ multiplex PCR, and TCRdb's table has in-frame clones only and misses some. The sample lists approximately 21,000 clones, approximately 95% occurring once. The sorted conventional CD4+ T cells were CD25-low and CD127-high, with genomic DNA sequenced. The sample was also reused in another study, on regulatory T cells. From that report: Amplification used 52 TRBV primers and 13 TRBJ primers.

Sequencing was done on a sample of CD25- CD4+ T cells sorted from blood. These receptors all stem from a human donor in good health.

This rearrangement joins TRBV11-2 to TRBJ2-5; 14 nucleotides agree with TRBD2. This CDR3 is built from 16 residues. The junction had 2 bases not matched to a gene; V was cut back by 4 bases and J by 1 base. Germline loops: CDR1 SGHAT, CDR2 FQNNGV. CDR3 sequence reads: CASSWTSGGFQETQYF. The CDR3 nucleotides read TGTGCCAGCAGCTGGACTAGCGGGGGGTTCCAAGAGACCCAGTACTTC.

The chain links TRBV5-1 to TRBJ1-6; D is perhaps TRBD1 (5 bases). Trimming pared 5 bases from V and 1 base from J, leaving 10 bases between. CDR1 is SGHRS, CDR2 YFSETQ, per germline. The CDR3 is 15 residues long. The CDR3 DNA is TGCGCCAGCAGGGAGGGGATATCCTATAATTCACCCCTCCACTTT. This codes for CASREGISYNSPLHF.

J is TRBJ1-1 and V is TRBV5-4, with a weak D call TRBD1 (6 bases). From germline, CDR1 is SGHNT and CDR2 YYREEE (reference sequence). Trimming stripped 5 bases from V and 2 bases from J, with 13 bases between. The CDR3 spans 14 residues. The CDR3 nucleotides read TGTGCCAGCAGTCCGGGACAAGCTAACACTGAAGCTTTCTTT. Translating it yields CASSPGQANTEAFF. Supplemented by reference TRBV5-4 and TRBJ1-1, the full variable domain reads ETGVTQSPTHLIKTRGQQVTLRCSSQSGHNTVSWYQQALGQGPQFIFQYYREEENGRGNFPPRFSGLQFPNYSSELNVNALELDDSALYLCASSPGQANTEAFFGQGTRLTVV.

This clone was observed once. The rearrangement links TRBV7-3 to TRBJ2-1, with D possibly being TRBD1 (6 bases). This CDR3 is 11 amino acids long. Germline values: CDR1 SGHTA, CDR2 FQGTGA. V gave up 5 bases and J gave up 9 bases, with 8 bases separating them. CDR3 coding DNA: TGTGCCAGCAGCCAAGGGGGTGAGCAGTTCTTC. This codes for CASSQGGEQFF. Based on the CDR3 plus reference TRBV7-3 and TRBJ2-1, the full variable domain is GAGVSQTPSNKVTEKGKYVELRCDPISGHTALYWYRQSLGQGPEFLIYFQGTGAADDSGLPNDRFFAVRPEGSVSTLKIQRTERGDSAVYLCASSQGGEQFFGPGTRLTVL.

J is TRBJ1-6 and V is TRBV7-9; 8 nucleotides agree with TRBD1. Germline CDR1 and CDR2: SEHNR and FQNEAQ (reference sequence). The CDR3 is 17 residues long. The J segment lost 1 base and the V segment lost 3 bases, leaving 5 bases of the junction unmatched. CDR3 region: CASSLGNRGSYNSPLHF. For the CDR3, the DNA is TGTGCCAGCAGCTTGGGCAACAGGGGGTCCTATAATTCACCCCTCCACTTT.

CDR3 protein: CASSPAAGGYRYEQYF. CDR3 bases: TGCGCCAGCAGCCCGGCCGCGGGAGGTTACCGCTACGAGCAGTACTTC. The chain combines TRBV5-1 with TRBJ2-7; 8 positions agree with TRBD2. Germline CDR1 reads SGHRS; CDR2 reads YFSETQ. The CDR3 covers 16 residues. After removal of 4 bases from V and 3 bases from J, the junction contained 12 bases not matched to a gene.

V is TRBV18 and J is TRBJ1-2; 9 nucleotides align to TRBD1. Germline loops: CDR1 KGHSH, CDR2 LQKENI. After removal of 3 bases from V and 7 bases from J, the junction contained 12 bases not matched to a gene. The CDR3 contains 16 residues. CDR3 sequence: CASSPSGTGSSGGYTF. CDR3 in DNA: TGTGCCAGCTCACCTTCCGGGACAGGGAGTTCCGGTGGCTACACCTTC.

The gene calls are TRBV6-1 and TRBJ2-1; a weak D match, TRBD2 (5 bases). Trimming took 4 bases from V and 3 from J, leaving 19 bases between them. Germline CDR1 and CDR2: MNHNS and SASEGT. This CDR3 contains 17 residues. The CDR3 spells CASSARPGSSFYNEQFF. CDR3 nucleotides: TGTGCCAGCAGTGCCCGTCCGGGGAGCTCCTTCTACAATGAGCAGTTCTTC.

J is TRBJ1-5 and V is TRBV6-1; 9 bases are shared with TRBD1. The CDR3 runs 15 residues. V gave up 5 bases and J gave up 2 bases; unmatched junction bases: 4. Germline V gene data show CDR1 as MNHNS and CDR2 as SASEGT. The CDR3 loop reads CASSHRTGGNQPQHF. DNA for the CDR3: TGTGCCAGCAGTCACCGGACAGGGGGCAATCAGCCCCAGCATTTT.

V usage is TRBV5-4 and J usage is TRBJ2-1; D is undetermined. CDR1 and CDR2 (germline): SGHNT, YYREEE (reference sequence). Trimming shortened V by 4 bases and J by 2 bases, and 4 bases separated the two germline ends. The CDR3 is 12 amino acids. CDR3 loop: CASSPTYNEQFF. In nucleotides, the CDR3 is TGTGCCAGCAGCCCAACCTACAATGAGCAGTTCTTC.

The chain couples TRBV5-1 to TRBJ2-1, with 7 positions matching TRBD1. Germline-derived CDR1 and CDR2 are SGHRS and YFSETQ. V was clipped by 4 bases and J by 9 bases; unmatched bases: 10. The CDR3 consists of 14 residues. The CDR3, as DNA: TGCGCCAGCAGCCCGCTAGACAGGGCGGGTGAGCAGTTCTTC. Its translation is CASSPLDRAGEQFF. Full variable domain (outside the CDR3, taken from reference TRBV5-1 and TRBJ2-1): KAGVTQTPRYLIKTRGQQVTLSCSPISGHRSVSWYQQTPGQGLQFLFEYFSETQRNKGNFPGRFSGRQFSNSRSEMNVSTLELGDSALYLCASSPLDRAGEQFFGPGTRLTVL.